This T cell receptor beta chain appears in the sequencing data of a study of CD8 T cells in Susac syndrome. In the study overall: At blood draw, Susac syndrome patients were therapy-naive, on corticosteroids, or on intravenous immunoglobulin alone. Findings and limits, study-wide: Expansion of clones was not seen in the CD4+ T cell repertoires of Susac syndrome.

Comments on this clonotype: The antigen is not known.

Purification of the CD8+ and CD4+ T cells relied on negative isolation, and TEMRA cells underwent FACS enrichment. An amount of RNA that ranged from roughly 0.5 to 1 ug was reverse transcribed with random hexamers. An immunoSEQ multiplex PCR generated amplified TCR beta CDR3 products spanning 54 Vbeta and 13 Jbeta. Each CDR3 protein gets one entry after TCRdb re-called the immunoSEQ multiplex PCR reads with MiXCR. The sample lists 120,000 or so distinct CDR3 sequences; nearly 96% were seen once. V lost 7 bases to trimming and J lost 2 bases, with 14 bases between them. The CDR3 totals 13 residues. Germline V lookup: CDR1 DFQATT, CDR2 SNEGSKA (reference sequence).

Sequences were obtained from CD4+ T cells from PBMCs. The J gene is TRBJ2-5, the V gene TRBV20-1, with D perhaps matching TRBD1 (6 bases). This TCR was recovered from a human donor with Susac syndrome. The CDR3 DNA follows: TGCAGTGGAACAGGGCGTAGACAAGAGACCCAGTACTTC. This translates into CSGTGRRQETQYF.